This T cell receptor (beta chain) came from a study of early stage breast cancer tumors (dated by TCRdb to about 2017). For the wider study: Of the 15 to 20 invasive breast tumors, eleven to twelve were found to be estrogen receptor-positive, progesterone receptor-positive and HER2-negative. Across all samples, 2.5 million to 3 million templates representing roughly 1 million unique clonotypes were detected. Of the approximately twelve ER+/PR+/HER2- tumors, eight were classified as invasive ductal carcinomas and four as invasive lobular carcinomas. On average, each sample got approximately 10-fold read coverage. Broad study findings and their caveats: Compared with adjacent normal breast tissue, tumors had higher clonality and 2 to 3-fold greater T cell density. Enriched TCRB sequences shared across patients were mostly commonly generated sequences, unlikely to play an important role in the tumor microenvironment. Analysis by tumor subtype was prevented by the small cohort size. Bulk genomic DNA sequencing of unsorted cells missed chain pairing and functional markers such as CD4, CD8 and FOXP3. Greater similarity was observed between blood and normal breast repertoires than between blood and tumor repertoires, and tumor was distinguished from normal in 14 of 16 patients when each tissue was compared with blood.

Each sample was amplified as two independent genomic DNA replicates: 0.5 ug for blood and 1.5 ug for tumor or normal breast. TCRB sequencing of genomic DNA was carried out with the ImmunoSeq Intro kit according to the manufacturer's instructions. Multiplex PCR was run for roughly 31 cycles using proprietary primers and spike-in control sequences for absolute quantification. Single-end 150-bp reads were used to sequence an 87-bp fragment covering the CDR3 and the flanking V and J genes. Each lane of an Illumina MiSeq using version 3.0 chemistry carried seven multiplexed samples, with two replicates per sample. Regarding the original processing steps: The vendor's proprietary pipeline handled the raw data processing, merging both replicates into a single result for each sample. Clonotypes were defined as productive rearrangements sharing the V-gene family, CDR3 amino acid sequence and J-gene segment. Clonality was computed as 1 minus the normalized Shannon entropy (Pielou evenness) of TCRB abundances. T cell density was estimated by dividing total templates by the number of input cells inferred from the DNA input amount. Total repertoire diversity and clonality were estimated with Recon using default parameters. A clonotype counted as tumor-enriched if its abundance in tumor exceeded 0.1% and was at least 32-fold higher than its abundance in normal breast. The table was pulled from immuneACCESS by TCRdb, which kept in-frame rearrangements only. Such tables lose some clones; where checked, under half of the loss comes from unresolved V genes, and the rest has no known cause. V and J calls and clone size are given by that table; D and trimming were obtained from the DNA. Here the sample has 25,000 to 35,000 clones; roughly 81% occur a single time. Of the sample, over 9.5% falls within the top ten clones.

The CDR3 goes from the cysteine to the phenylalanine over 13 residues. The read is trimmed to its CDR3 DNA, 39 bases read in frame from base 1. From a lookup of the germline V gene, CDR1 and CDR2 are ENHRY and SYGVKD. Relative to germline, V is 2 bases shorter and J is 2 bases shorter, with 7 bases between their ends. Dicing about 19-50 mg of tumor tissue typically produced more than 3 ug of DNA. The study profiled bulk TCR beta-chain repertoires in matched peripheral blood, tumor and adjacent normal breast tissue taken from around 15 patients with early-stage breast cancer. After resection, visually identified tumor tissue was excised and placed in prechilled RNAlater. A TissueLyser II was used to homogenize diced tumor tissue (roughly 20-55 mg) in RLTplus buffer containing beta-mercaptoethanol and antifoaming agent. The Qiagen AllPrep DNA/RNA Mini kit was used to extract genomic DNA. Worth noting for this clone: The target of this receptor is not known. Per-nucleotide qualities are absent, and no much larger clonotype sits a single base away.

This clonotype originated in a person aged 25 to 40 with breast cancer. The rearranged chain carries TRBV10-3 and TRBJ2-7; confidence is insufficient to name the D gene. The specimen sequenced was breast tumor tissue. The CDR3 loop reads CAISERSPYEQYF. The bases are TGTGCCATCAGTGAGCGGAGTCCCTACGAGCAGTACTTC.